This T cell receptor (beta chain) was sequenced during a study of Ad26.COV2.S vaccination and SARS-CoV-2 variants. Background on the study: Enrollment placed the donor in the COV1001 Ad26.COV2.S trial arm. Each vaccinee took Ad26.COV2.S intramuscularly, once or twice 56 days apart.

Data came from immunoSEQ multiplex PCR; TCRdb stores just in-frame clones and leaves some out. The sample has hundreds of thousands of clones, around 86% seen once; the top ten hold roughly 3.1%. Noted treatment: approximately 18 received Ad26.COV2.S at low or high dose, single or two shots; about 5 received placebo; per-sample allocation not given. Each sample was drawn 63 days after the first injection (of vaccine or placebo). A note on this clone: As yet, its antigen is unknown.

Germline V CDR1 and CDR2: SGHTA, FQGNSA. The CDR3 spans 13 residues. Trimming removed 1 base from V and 7 bases from J, with 11 bases in between. Overall study results and limits: Vaccinees showed greater spike-specific TCR breadth than placebo recipients.

The sequence was collected from a person between 18 and 60 years old who received the Ad26.COV2.S COVID-19 vaccine or a placebo. The material sequenced was peripheral blood, taken in a trial of Ad26.COV2.S vaccine versus placebo. This chain uses TRBV7-2 with TRBJ2-7; tentative D call: TRBD2 (5 bases). As DNA, the CDR3 is TGTGCCAGCAGCTTAGGGACTCTTCGGGAGCAGTACTTC. It translates to CASSLGTLREQYF.